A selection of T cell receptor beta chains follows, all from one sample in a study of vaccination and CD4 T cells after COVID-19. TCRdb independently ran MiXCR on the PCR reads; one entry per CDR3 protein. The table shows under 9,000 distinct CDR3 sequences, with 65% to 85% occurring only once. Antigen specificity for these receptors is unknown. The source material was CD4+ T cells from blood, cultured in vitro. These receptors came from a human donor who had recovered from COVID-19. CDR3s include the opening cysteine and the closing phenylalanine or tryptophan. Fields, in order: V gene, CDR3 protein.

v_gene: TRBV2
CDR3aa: CASSGGTGAGEQYF

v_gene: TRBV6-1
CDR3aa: CASARGDRAQEDNSPLHF

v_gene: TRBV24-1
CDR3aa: CATSDPGPHNEQFF

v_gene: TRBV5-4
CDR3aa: CASTLNRGQETQYF

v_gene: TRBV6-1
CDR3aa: CATSVVGRGGSDTQYF

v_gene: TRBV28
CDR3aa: CASSFETGGTRAQHF

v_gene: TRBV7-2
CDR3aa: CASSLEGGGRGETQYF

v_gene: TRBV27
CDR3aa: CASLEHQPQHF

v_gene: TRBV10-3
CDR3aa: CAISQGDTQYF

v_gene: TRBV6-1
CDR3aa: CASSRRIRLDTEAFF

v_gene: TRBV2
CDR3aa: CASRRQGYGQPQHF

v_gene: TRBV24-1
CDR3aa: CATSDLTGELFF

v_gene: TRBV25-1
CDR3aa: CASSDHTDSNQPQHF

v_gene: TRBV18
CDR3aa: CASSPARGRDTEAFF

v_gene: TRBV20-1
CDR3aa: CSARDKGQGRQPQHF

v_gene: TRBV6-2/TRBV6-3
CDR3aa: CASSYIGLAGSEQFF

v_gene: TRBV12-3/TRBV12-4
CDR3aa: CASSSLRDRGQSYEQYF

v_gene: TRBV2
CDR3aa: CATSLTDTQYF

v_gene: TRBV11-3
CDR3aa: CASSPTVQDTQYF

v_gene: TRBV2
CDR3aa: CASSDRGETQYF

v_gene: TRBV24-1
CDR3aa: CATSDPPSSVQYF

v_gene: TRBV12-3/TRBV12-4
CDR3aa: CASSFSIETQYF

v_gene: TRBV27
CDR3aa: CASSFNRGPEAFF

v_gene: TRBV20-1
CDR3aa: CSATRGGAPTGELFF

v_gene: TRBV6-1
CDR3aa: CASSHRDGPSGANVLTF

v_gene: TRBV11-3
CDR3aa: CASSLDLGPFSRFSYEQYF

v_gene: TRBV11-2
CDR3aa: CASTRDPSYAGELFF

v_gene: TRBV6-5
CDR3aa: CASSYVTVSNQPQHF

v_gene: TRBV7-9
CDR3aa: CASSTRDRIYEQYF

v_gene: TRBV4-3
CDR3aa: CASSQSASTGVYGYTF

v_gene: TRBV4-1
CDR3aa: CASSQGAKGAIFQPQHF

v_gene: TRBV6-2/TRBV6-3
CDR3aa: CASRLGGSGGYTF

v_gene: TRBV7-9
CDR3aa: CASSLGGTSLETQYF

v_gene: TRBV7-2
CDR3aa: CASSLSVRSNEQFF

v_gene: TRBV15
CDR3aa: CATSRTDREKLFF

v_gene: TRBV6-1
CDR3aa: CASSAAILTDTQYF

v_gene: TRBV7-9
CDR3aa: CASSFAGGDYGYTF

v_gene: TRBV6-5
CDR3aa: CASSYSRWGYEQYF

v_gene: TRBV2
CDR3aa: CASTGEPYEQYF

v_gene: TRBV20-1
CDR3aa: CSARDLGSRYGYTF

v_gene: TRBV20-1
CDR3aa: CSASSGDGYTF

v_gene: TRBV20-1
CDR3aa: CSARDGGSAYEQYF

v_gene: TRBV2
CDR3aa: CASKYKRWGEDPIYF

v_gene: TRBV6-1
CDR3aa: CATRGLRSTGELFF

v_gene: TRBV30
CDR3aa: CAWSGGRLETQYF

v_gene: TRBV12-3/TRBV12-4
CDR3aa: CASSFTQGYGYTF

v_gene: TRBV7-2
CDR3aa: CASRETGASYEQYF

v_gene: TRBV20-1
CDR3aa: CSQGVVNTEAFF

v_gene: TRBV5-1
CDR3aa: CASSFRGRGFNEQYF

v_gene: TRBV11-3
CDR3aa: CASRQGGTEAFF

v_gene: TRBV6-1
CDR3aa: CASRHGESYEQYF

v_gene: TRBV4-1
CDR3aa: CASSAKNSNYGYTF

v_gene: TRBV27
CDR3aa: CASSPPGTLRTEAFF

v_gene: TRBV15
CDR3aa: CATSRDRRAGIDGYTF

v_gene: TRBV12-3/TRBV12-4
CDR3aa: CASRYSGGNTIYF

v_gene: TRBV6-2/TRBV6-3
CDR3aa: CASSDPLGQGVEQFF